The source of this T cell receptor beta chain is a study of blood T cell repertoires in COVID-19. Looking at the study overall: T cells, B-cell-depleted T cells, or PBMCs provided the cDNA or gDNA that served as material.

The germline CDR1 and CDR2 sequences are SEHNR and FQNEAQ (reference sequence). V was clipped by 5 bases and J by 4 bases; unmatched bases: 11. The CDR3 covers 16 residues. Here immunoSEQ multiplex PCR was the method, and the copy in TCRdb shows in-frame clones only, minus some. The sample carries about 310,000 clones, roughly 90% recorded once. Cohort 3 donors were reported recovered after two negative PCRs, clearance, or symptom resolution. V and J are TRBV7-9 and TRBJ2-7; 10 positions match TRBD1. This TCR was recovered from a woman aged 25 to 39 who had recovered from COVID-19. The specimen sequenced was PBMCs or T cells enriched from blood (not recorded which). CDR3 nucleotide sequence: TGTGCCAGCAGCGGATCTGAGGACAGGGGGAGATACGAGCAGTACTTC. Residues: CASSGSEDRGRYEQYF.